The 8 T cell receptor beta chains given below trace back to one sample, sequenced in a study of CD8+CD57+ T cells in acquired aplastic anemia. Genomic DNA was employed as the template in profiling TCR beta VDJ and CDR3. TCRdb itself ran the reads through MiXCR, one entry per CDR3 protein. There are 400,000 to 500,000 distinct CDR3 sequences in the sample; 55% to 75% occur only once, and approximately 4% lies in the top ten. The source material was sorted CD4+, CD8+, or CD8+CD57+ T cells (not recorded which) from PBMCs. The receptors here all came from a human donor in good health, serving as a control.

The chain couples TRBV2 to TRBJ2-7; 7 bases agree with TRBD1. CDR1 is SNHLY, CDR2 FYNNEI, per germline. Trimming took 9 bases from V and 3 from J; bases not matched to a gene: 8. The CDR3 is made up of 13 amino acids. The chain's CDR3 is CASPGTVFYEQYF. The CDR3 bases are TGTGCCAGTCCCGGGACAGTATTCTACGAGCAGTACTTC.

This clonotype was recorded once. The CDR3 coding sequence is TGCAGTGCTAGAGAATGTAGTAACAATGAGGAAGCTTTCTTT. This encodes CSARECSNNEEAFF. The V gene is TRBV20-1, the J gene TRBJ1-1; D remains unclear. V lost 0 bases and J lost 8, with 16 bases in between. The V gene's germline CDR1 is DFQATT and CDR2 SNEGSKA (reference sequence). This CDR3 comprises 14 residues.

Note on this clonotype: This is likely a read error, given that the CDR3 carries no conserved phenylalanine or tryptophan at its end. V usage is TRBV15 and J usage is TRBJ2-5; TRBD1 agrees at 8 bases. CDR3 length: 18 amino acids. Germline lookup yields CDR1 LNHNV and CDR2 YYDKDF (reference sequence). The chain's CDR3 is CASSRGQGSAWYQGPQYC. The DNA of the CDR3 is TGTGCCAGCAGCCGCGGACAGGGCTCCGCGTGGTACCAAGGGCCCCAGTACTGC.

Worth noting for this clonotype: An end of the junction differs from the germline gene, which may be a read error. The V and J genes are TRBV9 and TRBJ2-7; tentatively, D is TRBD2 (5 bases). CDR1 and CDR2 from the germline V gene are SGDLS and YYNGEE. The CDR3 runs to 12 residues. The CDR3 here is CGSGSLTGDPFF. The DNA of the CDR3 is TGTGGAAGCGGCAGCCTAACTGGTGACCCATTCTTC.

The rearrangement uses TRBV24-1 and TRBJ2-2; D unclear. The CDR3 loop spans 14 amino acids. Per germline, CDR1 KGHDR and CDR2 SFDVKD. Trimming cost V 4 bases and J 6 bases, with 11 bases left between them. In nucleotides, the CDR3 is TGTGCCACCAGTGAGACACAGAAACCCGGGGAGCTGTTTTTT. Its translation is CATSETQKPGELFF.

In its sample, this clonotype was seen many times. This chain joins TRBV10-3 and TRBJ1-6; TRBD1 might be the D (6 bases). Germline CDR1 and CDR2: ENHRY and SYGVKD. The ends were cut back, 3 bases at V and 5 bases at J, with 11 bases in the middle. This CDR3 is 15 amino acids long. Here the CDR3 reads CAISDLQGNNSPLHF. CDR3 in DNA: TGTGCCATCAGTGATTTACAGGGAAATAATTCACCCCTCCACTTT.

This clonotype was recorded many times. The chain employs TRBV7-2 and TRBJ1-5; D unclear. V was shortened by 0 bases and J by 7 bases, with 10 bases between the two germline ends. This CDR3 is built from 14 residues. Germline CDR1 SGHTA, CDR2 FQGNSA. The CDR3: CASSLAVSGQPQHF. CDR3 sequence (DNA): TGTGCCAGCAGCTTAGCGGTCTCCGGGCAGCCCCAGCATTTT.

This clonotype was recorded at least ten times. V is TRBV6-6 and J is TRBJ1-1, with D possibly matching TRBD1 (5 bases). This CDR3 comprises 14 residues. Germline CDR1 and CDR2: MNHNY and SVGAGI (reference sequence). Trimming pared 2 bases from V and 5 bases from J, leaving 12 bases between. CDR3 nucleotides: TGTGCCAGCAGTTACCAGGGATCCTGGACTGAAGCTTTCTTT. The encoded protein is CASSYQGSWTEAFF.